This T cell receptor beta chain was found in a study of shared clonotypes between healthy human individuals. At the level of the study: Used for every donor were three CD4 naive, three CD4 memory, two CD8 naive and one CD8 memory plate.

In regard to this clone: As yet, its antigen is unknown.

In the study's own analysis: ImmunoSEQ gave junction-only sequences without quality scores, so filtering differed. Sequencing used immunoSEQ multiplex PCR; TCRdb keeps in-frame clones, though not all of them. V, J and clone size were drawn from that table, and D and trimming were deduced from the DNA. Among 2 million to 3 million clones listed, approximately 90% were seen once. V gave up 1 base and J gave up 4 bases, with 11 bases separating them. Germline loops: CDR1 MDHEN, CDR2 SYDVKM. The CDR3 is 16 amino acids. Study-wide findings and caveats: Non-shared clonotypes displayed generation probabilities falling below those of clonotypes present in all four donors. Larger estimated richness was generally recorded for naive subsets relative to memory subsets.

The sequenced sample consisted of naive CD4+ T cells sorted from blood. Sample subset: CD45RA+ positively selected. The chain couples TRBV28 to TRBJ1-6; no reliable D call. The receptor was isolated from a man aged 18 to 35 in good health. The CDR3 protein is CASSLSLAAYNSPLHF. As DNA, the CDR3 is TGTGCCAGCAGTTTATCCTTAGCTGCATATAATTCACCCCTCCACTTT.